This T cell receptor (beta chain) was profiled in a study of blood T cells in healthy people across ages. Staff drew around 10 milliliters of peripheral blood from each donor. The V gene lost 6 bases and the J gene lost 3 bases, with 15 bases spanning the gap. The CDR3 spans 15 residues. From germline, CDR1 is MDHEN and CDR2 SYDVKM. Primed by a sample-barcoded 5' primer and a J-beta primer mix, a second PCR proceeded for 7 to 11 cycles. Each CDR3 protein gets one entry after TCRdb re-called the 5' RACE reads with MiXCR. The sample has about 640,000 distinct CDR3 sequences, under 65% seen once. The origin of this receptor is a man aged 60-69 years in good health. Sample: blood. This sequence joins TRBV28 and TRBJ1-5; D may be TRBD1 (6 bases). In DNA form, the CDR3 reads TGTGCCAGCAGCCCCCTAACAGGGAACAATCAGCCCCAGCATTTT. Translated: CASSPLTGNNQPQHF.